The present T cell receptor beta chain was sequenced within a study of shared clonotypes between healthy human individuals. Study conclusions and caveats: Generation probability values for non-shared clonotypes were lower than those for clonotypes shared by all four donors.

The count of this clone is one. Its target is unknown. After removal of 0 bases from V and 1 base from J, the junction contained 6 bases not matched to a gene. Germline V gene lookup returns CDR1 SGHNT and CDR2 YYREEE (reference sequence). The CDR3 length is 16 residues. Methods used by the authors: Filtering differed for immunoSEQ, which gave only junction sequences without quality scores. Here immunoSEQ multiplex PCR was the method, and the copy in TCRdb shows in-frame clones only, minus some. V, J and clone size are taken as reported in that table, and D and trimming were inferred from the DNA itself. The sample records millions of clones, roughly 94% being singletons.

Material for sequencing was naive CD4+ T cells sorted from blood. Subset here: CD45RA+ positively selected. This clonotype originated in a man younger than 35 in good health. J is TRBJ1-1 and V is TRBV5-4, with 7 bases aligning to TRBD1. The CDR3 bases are TGTGCCAGCAGCTTGGTCCCGACAGGGTCGAACACTGAAGCTTTCTTT. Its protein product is CASSLVPTGSNTEAFF.